This TCR beta chain was identified in a study of blood T cells in healthy people across ages. A second about 6 to 11 cycle PCR used barcoded and J-beta primers. One entry per CDR3 protein, called by TCRdb with MiXCR from the 5' RACE reads. The sample shows approximately 1.5 million distinct CDR3 sequences, 30% to 40% of them seen only once. As regards this clonotype: A read error is possible here, since a much larger clone lies one base away.

The sequence came from a young woman in good health. Sample: blood.

Here the CDR3 DNA reads TGCAGCATTGGACAGTCTGGGGCCAACGTCCTGACTTTC. This translates into CSIGQSGANVLTF. This rearrangement joins TRBV29-1 to TRBJ2-6; D is perhaps TRBD1 (6 bases). V lost 8 bases and J 1 base, leaving 9 bases between the germline ends. Per the germline V gene, CDR1 is SQVTM and CDR2 is ANQGSEA. The length of the CDR3 is 13 residues.